Given below is one TCR beta chain in context. CDR3 length: 14 amino acids. V lost 4 bases and J 6 bases, leaving 11 bases between the germline ends. Germline CDR1 is SGHTS and CDR2 is YDEGEE. TCRdb keeps only in-frame clones here, not all; method: immunoSEQ multiplex PCR. This sample has about 270,000 clones; roughly nine tenths occur once, and the top ten carry 12%. The sample comes from a study of blood T cell repertoires in COVID-19. The chain uses TRBV5-8 and TRBJ1-6; possible D gene TRBD1, 6 bases. The TCR originated in a woman aged 25 to 39 with COVID-19, enrolled during active disease. Material: peripheral blood. CDR3 region: CASSAGQPNSPLHF. In DNA, the CDR3 is TGTGCCAGCAGCGCAGGACAGCCTAATTCACCCCTCCACTTT.